A single sample gave rise to the 27 T cell receptor beta chains below, sequenced in a study of cytomegalovirus exposure and HLA in healthy donors. Researchers ran the PCR with 60 Vbeta and 13 Jbeta primers. Data came from immunoSEQ multiplex PCR; TCRdb stores just in-frame clones and leaves some out. The sample has about 180,000 clones, about 84% seen once. Sequencing used PBMCs. The receptors shown here come from a man in his late teens or twenties in good health and CMV-seronegative.

The chain recombines TRBV7-2 with TRBJ2-3; D is undetermined. CDR1 is SGHTA, CDR2 FQGNSA, per germline. The CDR3 runs 14 residues. The germline V and J ends were trimmed by 2 bases and 5 bases, with 11 bases remaining between them. CDR3 bases: TGTGCCAGCAGCTTACGAGGAGTTCGAGATACGCAGTATTTT. Its translation: CASSLRGVRDTQYF.

The chain combines TRBV27 with TRBJ2-5; tentatively, D is TRBD2 (6 bases). In germline, CDR1 is MNHEY, CDR2 SMNVEV (reference sequence). V lost 5 bases and J 1 base, leaving 17 bases between the germline ends. The CDR3 extends over 16 amino acids. DNA of the CDR3: TGTGCCAGCAGTGAGGAGGGTTTCGCTTCCCAAGAGACCCAGTACTTC. Its protein is CASSEEGFASQETQYF.

The gene calls are TRBV11-2 and TRBJ1-2, with TRBD1 matching 7 bases. Trimming at V came to 0 bases and at J to 3 bases, leaving 7 bases not matched to a gene. Germline V CDR1 and CDR2: SGHAT, FQNNGV. The CDR3 spans 16 residues. CDR3 in amino acids: CASSLDRGSGHYGYTF. CDR3 DNA sequence: TGTGCCAGCAGCTTAGACAGGGGGTCGGGGCACTATGGCTACACCTTC. Based on the CDR3 plus reference TRBV11-2 and TRBJ1-2, the full variable domain is EAGVAQSPRYKIIEKRQSVAFWCNPISGHATLYWYQQILGQGPKLLIQFQNNGVVDDSQLPKDRFSAERLKGVDSTLKIQPAKLEDSAVYLCASSLDRGSGHYGYTFGSGTRLTVV.

This clone has just a few counts. The chain has TRBV4-1 and TRBJ2-7; 7 bases fit TRBD2. CDR1 MGHRA and CDR2 YSYEKL come from the germline V gene. Losses at the gene ends were 1 base for V and 2 bases for J; bases not matched to a gene: 2. The CDR3 is 14 amino acids. The CDR3 spells CASSQGAGAYEQYF. In nucleotides, the CDR3 is TGCGCCAGCAGCCAAGGGGCGGGGGCCTACGAGCAGTACTTC.

The chain uses TRBV6-6 and TRBJ1-3; D is unresolved. The CDR3 has 13 amino acids. CDR1 and CDR2 from the germline V gene are MNHNY and SVGAGI (reference sequence). V dropped 4 bases and J dropped 3 bases, with 7 bases sitting between them. The CDR3 DNA reads as TGTGCCAGCAGTTTCAGATATGGAAACACCATATATTTT. This translates into CASSFRYGNTIYF.

This chain uses TRBV7-2 with TRBJ2-7, with 10 bases aligning to TRBD2. Germline trimming cut 1 base from V and 6 bases from J; bases unmatched to any gene: 9. This CDR3 region has 16 residues. Germline values: CDR1 SGHTA, CDR2 FQGNSA. The CDR3 here is CASSLELAGPGGEQYF. The CDR3 DNA is TGTGCCAGCAGCTTAGAACTAGCGGGGCCTGGCGGCGAGCAGTACTTC.

The CDR3 nucleotides are TGTGCCAGCAGCTTGGATTTTCTAGAGCAGTTCTTC. Translating gives CASSLDFLEQFF. This chain connects TRBV5-6 to TRBJ2-1; no firm D call. V was pared by 0 bases and J by 10 bases, with 8 bases between. There are 12 residues in the CDR3. Germline V gene sequence: CDR1 SGHDT, CDR2 YYEEEE. The variable domain in full, with the rest retrieved from reference TRBV5-6 and TRBJ2-1, is DAGVTQSPTHLIKTRGQQVTLRCSPKSGHDTVSWYQQALGQGPQFIFQYYEEEERQRGNFPDRFSGHQFPNYSSELNVNALLLGDSALYLCASSLDFLEQFFGPGTRLTVL.

The chain employs TRBV12-5 and TRBJ1-2, with D perhaps matching TRBD1 (6 bases). The germline CDR1 and CDR2 sequences are LGHNT and FRNRAP. This CDR3 contains 14 residues. Trimming removed 0 bases from V and 8 bases from J, with 13 bases in between. The CDR3 coding sequence is TGTGCTAGTGGTTTGGTACCAGGGGTTCGGGGCTACACCTTC. Amino acids: CASGLVPGVRGYTF. The full variable domain, rest sourced from reference TRBV12-5 and TRBJ1-2, is DARVTQTPRHKVTEMGQEVTMRCQPILGHNTVFWYRQTMMQGLELLAYFRNRAPLDDSGMPKDRFSAEMPDATLATLKIQPSEPRDSAVYFCASGLVPGVRGYTFGSGTRLTVV.

In DNA, the CDR3 is TGTGCCAGCAGCGTACACTCCCTACCGGGACAGGGCGTTGGGGAGACCCAGTACTTC. It specifies CASSVHSLPGQGVGETQYF. The chain joins TRBV9 to TRBJ2-5, with 9 bases lining up with TRBD1. Germline CDR1 is SGDLS and CDR2 is YYNGEE. The CDR3 covers 19 residues. Germline trimming cut 1 base from V and 5 bases from J; bases unmatched to any gene: 18.

The chain combines TRBV6-1 with TRBJ1-2; 10 bases are a match to TRBD1. The CDR3 is 16 amino acids. Germline CDR1 MNHNS, CDR2 SASEGT. The V segment lost 3 bases and the J segment 3 bases; nucleotides outside the gene matches: 7. In DNA form, the CDR3 reads TGTGCCAGCAGTGATTCCTGGACAGGGGGTGACTATGGCTACACCTTC. Amino acid sequence: CASSDSWTGGDYGYTF.

The rearrangement uses TRBV6-6 and TRBJ1-5; 11 nucleotides match TRBD1. J was trimmed by 5 bases and V by 6 bases; bases with no gene match: 6. CDR3 length: 15 residues. The germline gives CDR1 MNHNY, CDR2 SVGAGI (reference sequence). The CDR3 loop is CASRPGTGGHQPQHF. The DNA of the CDR3 is TGTGCCAGCAGACCCGGGACAGGGGGGCATCAGCCCCAGCATTTT.

The chain combines TRBV28 with TRBJ2-7; TRBD1 aligns across 9 bases. This CDR3 has 14 residues. Losses at the gene ends were 6 bases for V and 5 bases for J; bases not matched to a gene: 8. Germline CDR1 is MDHEN and CDR2 is SYDVKM. CDR3 protein: CASRQGTGRDEQYF. CDR3 nucleotide sequence: TGTGCCAGCAGACAAGGGACAGGGAGAGACGAGCAGTACTTC.

The chain combines TRBV9 with TRBJ2-5; 8 nucleotides align to TRBD1. V dropped 4 bases and J dropped 3; count of bases not matched to a gene: 11. Germline V gives CDR1 SGDLS, CDR2 YYNGEE. The CDR3 runs 16 residues. CDR3 sequence (DNA): TGTGCCAGCAGCCTTCGGACAGGGCTGGGGGAAGAGACCCAGTACTTC. The encoded protein is CASSLRTGLGEETQYF.

The rearrangement links TRBV7-2 to TRBJ1-4, with D tentatively TRBD1 (6 bases). Germline assignment: CDR1 SGHTA and CDR2 FQGNSA. This CDR3 spans 15 amino acids. Trimming pared 1 base from V and 0 bases from J, leaving 6 bases between. The CDR3 nucleotides read TGTGCCAGCAGCTTAGGGGACACAACTAATGAAAAACTGTTTTTT. Translating it yields CASSLGDTTNEKLFF.

This clone was recorded once. A junction end diverges from the germline sequence, so it may reflect a read error. The chain has TRBV7-9 and TRBJ2-7; 7 nucleotides agree with TRBD1. CDR1 is SEHNR and CDR2 is FQNEAQ in the germline V gene (reference sequence). The CDR3 covers 13 residues. Written as DNA, the CDR3 is TGTGCCAGCAGCTTAAACATACAGGGGAATAATGACTTC. Its translation: CASSLNIQGNNDF.

This sequence joins TRBV7-8 and TRBJ1-5, with 7 bases lining up with TRBD1. Per germline, CDR1 SGHVS and CDR2 FQNEAQ. The trim removed 2 bases at V and 0 bases at J, leaving 13 bases unmatched. This CDR3 has 19 residues. CDR3 coding DNA: TGTGCCAGCAGCTTACTTAAGACTAGGACAGGATATAGCAATCAGCCCCAGCATTTT. This translates into CASSLLKTRTGYSNQPQHF.

This sequence joins TRBV7-3 and TRBJ2-7, with 7 bases that match TRBD1. Germline CDR1 SGHTA, CDR2 FQGTGA. This CDR3 is built from 13 residues. Germline trimming cut 4 bases from V and 4 bases from J; bases unmatched to any gene: 4. The CDR3 DNA is TGTGCCAGCAGCTACGCCAGGGGGTACGAGCAGTACTTC. Translated: CASSYARGYEQYF.

The chain links TRBV5-1 to TRBJ2-3; D may be TRBD1 (6 bases). The CDR3 spans 15 residues. V was clipped by 0 bases and J by 0 bases, with 8 bases between them. From germline, CDR1 is SGHRS and CDR2 YFSETQ. This CDR3 is CASSLEGHSTDTQYF. In DNA, the CDR3 is TGCGCCAGCAGCTTGGAGGGACACAGCACAGATACGCAGTATTTT.

The chain has TRBV6-6 and TRBJ1-1; D not certain. From germline, CDR1 is MNHNY and CDR2 SVGAGI (reference sequence). V shed 6 bases and J shed 4 bases, with 9 bases lying between them. The CDR3 totals 12 residues. The CDR3: CASRRESTEAFF. In DNA form, the CDR3 reads TGTGCCAGCAGGAGGGAGTCCACTGAAGCTTTCTTT.

The chain uses TRBV18 and TRBJ1-6; 11 bases fit TRBD1. The length of the CDR3 is 16 residues. Germline assignment: CDR1 KGHSH and CDR2 LQKENI. V gave up 3 bases and J gave up 5 bases; unmatched junction bases: 3. The CDR3 sequence is CASSPRTGGNNSPLHF. The CDR3 coding sequence is TGTGCCAGCTCACCCAGGACAGGGGGCAATAATTCACCCCTCCACTTT.

The chain is built from TRBV9 and TRBJ2-1; the D gene is possibly TRBD2 (5 bases). The V gene lost 2 bases and the J gene lost 5 bases, with 26 bases spanning the gap. CDR1 is SGDLS, CDR2 YYNGEE, per germline. This CDR3 is built from 19 residues. The CDR3 DNA reads as TGTGCCAGCAGCGTTCGGGGTGGCGGCGGAGCCACTACAGACAATGAGCAGTTCTTC. It translates to CASSVRGGGGATTDNEQFF.

V usage is TRBV4-3 and J usage is TRBJ1-2, with D possibly TRBD1 on 6 matching bases. The germline CDR1 and CDR2 sequences are LGHNA and YSLEER. The ends were cut back, 2 bases at V and 6 bases at J, with 13 bases in the middle. The CDR3 loop spans 14 amino acids. The CDR3 DNA sequence: TGCGCCAGCAGCCAAAACAGGGTATTCGATGGCTACACCTTC. It is translated as CASSQNRVFDGYTF.

This clone was observed a few times. The V call is TRBV6-1, the J call TRBJ2-7; TRBD2 matches 13 bases. J lost 2 bases, V lost 4 bases, and 2 bases had no gene match. This CDR3 spans 15 amino acids. Germline values: CDR1 MNHNS, CDR2 SASEGT. The CDR3 sequence is CASSATSGRPYEQYF. CDR3 sequence (DNA): TGTGCCAGCAGTGCGACTAGCGGGAGGCCCTACGAGCAGTACTTC.

This chain links TRBV9 with TRBJ2-5; the match to TRBD2 covers 7 bases. Matching the DNA end better, TRBJ2-7 makes the J call doubtful. Germline V gives CDR1 SGDLS, CDR2 YYNGEE. The CDR3 spans 16 residues. The CDR3 coding sequence is TGTGCCAGCAGCTATCGACCCGATTCGCCGGGGGGCGAGCAGTACTTC. Residues: CASSYRPDSPGGEQYF.

V and J are TRBV5-1 and TRBJ1-3, with 11 bases lining up with TRBD1. The CDR3 length is 15 residues. V lost 4 bases, J lost 2 bases, and 2 bases stayed unmatched. From germline, CDR1 is SGHRS and CDR2 YFSETQ. This CDR3 is CASSMGQGAGNTIYF. CDR3 in DNA: TGCGCCAGCAGCATGGGACAGGGGGCTGGAAACACCATATATTTT.

The chain employs TRBV5-1 and TRBJ2-7; 7 bases align to TRBD1. The CDR3 covers 14 residues. Germline CDR1 SGHRS, CDR2 YFSETQ. J gave up 0 bases and V 5 bases, and 5 bases lay outside the gene matches. The chain's CDR3 is CASSPTGDSYEQYF. CDR3 sequence (DNA): TGCGCCAGCAGTCCCACAGGGGACTCCTACGAGCAGTACTTC.

The rearrangement links TRBV7-3 to TRBJ2-1; unclear D gene. This CDR3 is built from 13 residues. V was clipped by 1 base and J by 5 bases, with 6 bases between them. Germline CDR1 SGHTA, CDR2 FQGTGA. CDR3 sequence (DNA): TGTGCCAGCAGCTTAAACAGAAACAATGAGCAGTTCTTC. It specifies CASSLNRNNEQFF.